The 16 T cell receptor beta chains below were found in one sample sequenced in a study of blood T cell repertoires in COVID-19. TCRdb keeps only in-frame clones here, not all; method: immunoSEQ multiplex PCR. Of some 180,000 clones listed, about 86% are singletons. The sequencing sample was made of PBMCs or T cells enriched from blood (not recorded which). Receptors originate from a woman aged 40 to 55 in a cohort exposed to, infected with or recovered from COVID-19 (not recorded which).

V is TRBV6-2 or TRBV6-3 and J is TRBJ2-2, with 7 bases fitting TRBD1. CDR1 MNHEY and CDR2 SVGEGT come from the germline V gene. V was clipped by 5 bases and J by 3 bases; unmatched bases: 6. The CDR3 contains 15 residues. CDR3 coding DNA: TGTGCCAGCAGTCAGGGACAGAAATACACCGGGGAGCTGTTTTTT. Translated, it gives CASSQGQKYTGELFF.

The chain uses TRBV10-2 and TRBJ2-7; tentatively, D is TRBD1 (5 bases). CDR3 size: 12 residues. V dropped 5 bases and J dropped 3 bases, with 8 bases sitting between them. From germline, CDR1 is WSHSY and CDR2 SAAADI. The CDR3 DNA reads TGCGCCAGCAGTCCAGGGAACTACGAGCAGTACTTC. Translation gives CASSPGNYEQYF.

This chain connects TRBV7-6 to TRBJ2-7, with TRBD1 identical over 9 bases. The CDR3 extends over 13 amino acids. The V gene end was trimmed by 5 bases and the J gene end by 4 bases; junction bases not matched to a gene: 3. CDR1 and CDR2 from the germline V gene are SGHVS and FNYEAQ. As DNA, the CDR3 is TGTGCCAGCAGCCCGGGACAGGGATACGAGCAGTACTTC. It is translated as CASSPGQGYEQYF.

The chain combines TRBV28 with TRBJ1-5, with a tentative D call TRBD1 (6 bases). V lost 10 bases to trimming and J lost 7 bases, with 17 bases between them. This CDR3 has 13 amino acids. From germline, CDR1 is MDHEN and CDR2 SYDVKM. CDR3 bases: TGTGCCACCGCACAGGGCCAAGGACAGCCCCAGCATTTT. This sequence encodes CATAQGQGQPQHF.

The chain joins TRBV6-5 to TRBJ1-2; the match to TRBD1 covers 7 bases. The CDR3 spans 11 residues. Germline V gene data show CDR1 as MNHEY and CDR2 as SVGAGI. V was pared by 8 bases and J by 4 bases, with 1 base of the junction left unmatched. CDR3 residues: CASGTVYGYTF. DNA for the CDR3: TGTGCCAGCGGGACAGTCTATGGCTACACCTTC.

This chain links TRBV6-5 with TRBJ1-1; D unclear. The CDR3 is 14 amino acids. Germline V gene data show CDR1 as MNHEY and CDR2 as SVGAGI. V was pared by 0 bases and J by 5 bases, with 10 bases between. CDR3 amino acids: CASSYSAGPTEAFF. The CDR3 DNA reads as TGTGCCAGCAGTTACTCGGCAGGCCCAACTGAAGCTTTCTTT.

J is TRBJ2-3 and V is TRBV7-6, with no clear D. CDR1 and CDR2 (germline): SGHVS, FNYEAQ. This CDR3 has 17 amino acids. Trimming cost V 5 bases and J 4 bases, with 22 bases left between them. CDR3 protein: CASSPVPGPASADTQYF. The DNA for the CDR3 is TGTGCCAGCAGCCCAGTACCAGGCCCCGCGAGTGCAGATACGCAGTATTTT.

This clone was found a few times. The rearrangement links TRBV27 to TRBJ1-6; D is uncertain. There are 13 residues in the CDR3. Germline CDR1 MNHEY, CDR2 SMNVEV (reference sequence). V was shortened by 6 bases and J by 3 bases, with 6 bases between the two germline ends. Here the CDR3 reads CASSLGYNSPLHF. CDR3 in DNA: TGTGCCAGCAGCCTAGGCTATAATTCACCCCTCCACTTT.

The chain is built from TRBV5-1 and TRBJ1-4; D not resolved. The germline V and J ends were trimmed by 1 base and 7 bases, with 11 bases remaining between them. The CDR3 contains 14 residues. Germline-derived CDR1 and CDR2 are SGHRS and YFSETQ. The chain's CDR3 is CASSLRSYSEKLFF. The CDR3 coding sequence is TGCGCCAGCAGCTTGAGGAGTTATAGTGAAAAACTGTTTTTT.

The gene calls are TRBV2 and TRBJ2-1; weak D call: TRBD2 (6 bases). This CDR3 region has 17 residues. V was shortened by 8 bases and J by 0 bases, with 20 bases between the two germline ends. CDR1 is SNHLY, CDR2 FYNNEI, per germline. CDR3 in amino acids: CASLTRSGSSSYNEQFF. The CDR3 DNA reads as TGTGCCAGCCTAACGCGGAGCGGGTCAAGCTCCTACAATGAGCAGTTCTTC.

This chain links TRBV12-2 with TRBJ2-7; the table's D call, TRBD1, was not checked against the DNA. TRBV12-2 is a listed pseudogene. This CDR3 contains 16 residues. CDR3 protein: CASRLDRTKPSYEQYF. CDR3 DNA sequence: TGTGCAAGTCGCTTAGACAGAACCAAACCTTCCTACGAGCAGTACTTC.

A word on this clone: Compared with germline, one end of the junction differs, possibly owing to a read error. The gene calls are TRBV4-1 and TRBJ1-2; a weak D match, TRBD1 (6 bases). CDR3 length equals 14 residues. Germline V gene lookup returns CDR1 MGHRA and CDR2 YSYEKL. The CDR3 coding sequence is TGCGCCAGCAGCCGCACGGGCGAGGGGACACCTATTTTCTTC. Amino acid sequence: CASSRTGEGTPIFF.

J is TRBJ2-3 and V is TRBV5-1; TRBD2 matches 9 bases. Unmatched junction bases numbered 10, after V lost 0 bases and J lost 5 bases. Looked up from germline, CDR1 is SGHRS and CDR2 is YFSETQ. The CDR3 sequence is 17 residues long. The CDR3 is CASSLGPRGGAGDTQYF. CDR3 DNA sequence: TGCGCCAGCAGCTTGGGGCCCCGCGGGGGGGCCGGAGATACGCAGTATTTT.

Here the CDR3 DNA reads TGTGCCAGCAGCCGGGGGGGGAAGGCAAACACTGAAGCTTTCTTT. This codes for CASSRGGKANTEAFF. The chain links TRBV11-2 to TRBJ1-1; weak D call: TRBD1 (5 bases). Germline CDR1 SGHAT, CDR2 FQNNGV. Trimming left V 5 bases short and J 2 bases short, with 15 bases between. This CDR3 comprises 15 residues.

This clone has only one observation. This chain connects TRBV4-3 to TRBJ2-5, with 8 positions matching TRBD2. This CDR3 has 15 amino acids. CDR1 LGHNA and CDR2 YSLEER come from the germline V gene. V was pared by 0 bases and J by 3 bases, with 3 bases of the junction left unmatched. CDR3 DNA: TGCGCCAGCAGCCAAGATGGGACTAGTGAAGAGACCCAGTACTTC. Amino acid sequence: CASSQDGTSEETQYF.

The chain carries TRBV9 and TRBJ2-7; tentative D call: TRBD2 (5 bases). Germline assignment: CDR1 SGDLS and CDR2 YYNGEE. The CDR3 has 15 amino acids. V lost 0 bases and J 2 bases, leaving 12 bases between the germline ends. Here the CDR3 DNA reads TGTGCCAGCAGCGTAGACGCGACTACTACCTACGAGCAGTACTTC. Amino acid sequence: CASSVDATTTYEQYF.